These 9 T cell receptor beta chains were sequenced from one sample in a study of cytomegalovirus exposure and HLA in healthy donors. Both 60 Vbeta primers and 13 Jbeta primers went into the PCR. Data came from immunoSEQ multiplex PCR; TCRdb stores just in-frame clones and leaves some out. The table has around 190,000 clones, approximately 80% seen once. Specimen: PBMCs. The source is a woman in her 30s in good health and CMV-seronegative.

The chain carries TRBV7-9 and TRBJ2-2, with D maybe TRBD2 (5 bases). From germline, CDR1 is SEHNR and CDR2 FQNEAQ (reference sequence). The V gene lost 5 bases and the J gene lost 7 bases, with 11 bases spanning the gap. The CDR3 loop spans 13 amino acids. The CDR3 DNA reads as TGTGCCAGCAGCCAATCGGCGGGCGGGGAGCTGTTTTTT. Protein sequence: CASSQSAGGELFF. Full variable domain (rest looked up from reference TRBV7-9 and TRBJ2-2): DTGVSQNPRHKITKRGQNVTFRCDPISEHNRLYWYRQTLGQGPEFLTYFQNEAQLEKSRLLSDRFSAERPKGSFSTLEIQRTEQGDSAMYLCASSQSAGGELFFGEGSRLTVL.

The J gene is TRBJ2-7, the V gene TRBV6-5, with 10 bases fitting TRBD2. After removal of 5 bases from V and 5 bases from J, the junction contained 9 bases not matched to a gene. This CDR3 spans 15 amino acids. Germline lookup yields CDR1 MNHEY and CDR2 SVGAGI. The CDR3 nucleotides are TGTGCCAGCAGTCCCCGGGTAGCGGGAGGAAACGAGCAGTACTTC. Its translation: CASSPRVAGGNEQYF.

This rearrangement joins TRBV5-6 to TRBJ1-2, with D possibly TRBD1 on 6 matching bases. Trimming stripped 4 bases from V and 4 bases from J, with 11 bases between. There are 13 residues in the CDR3. Per the germline V gene, CDR1 is SGHDT and CDR2 is YYEEEE. The CDR3 is CASSPGQVYGYTF. The CDR3, as DNA: TGTGCCAGCAGCCCGGGACAAGTCTATGGCTACACCTTC.

The V and J genes are TRBV11-3 and TRBJ2-7; a possible D gene is TRBD2 (6 bases). V lost 5 bases and J lost 4, with 18 bases in between. CDR1 and CDR2 (germline): SGHNT, YENEEA. This CDR3 spans 15 amino acids. DNA for the CDR3: TGTGCCAGCAGCCTCGGCGGAGGGGAGCCTTACGAGCAGTACTTC. Protein product: CASSLGGGEPYEQYF.

The CDR3 reads CASSTIGTATGELFF. CDR3 coding DNA: TGTGCCAGCAGTACAATCGGGACAGCCACCGGGGAGCTGTTTTTT. The chain recombines TRBV27 with TRBJ2-2; 7 bases are a match to TRBD1. This CDR3 is built from 15 residues. The V and J ends lost 5 bases and 4 bases, in that order; junction bases with no gene match: 7. Germline-derived CDR1 and CDR2 are MNHEY and SMNVEV (reference sequence).

This clone was observed a single time. The chain has TRBV18 and TRBJ2-2, with 8 bases aligning to TRBD2. The CDR3 consists of 15 residues. V gave up 6 bases and J gave up 1 base; unmatched junction bases: 4. CDR1 and CDR2 (germline): KGHSH, LQKENI. The DNA of the CDR3 is TGTGCCAGCTCGCAGGGACTAGTGAACACCGGGGAGCTGTTTTTT. Translating it yields CASSQGLVNTGELFF.

The V gene is TRBV6-5, the J gene TRBJ1-2; 7 positions agree with TRBD1. CDR1 and CDR2 from the germline V gene are MNHEY and SVGAGI. Trimming at V came to 2 bases and at J to 0 bases, leaving 0 bases not matched to a gene. The CDR3 covers 14 residues. CDR3 sequence: CASSYGQANYGYTF. CDR3 nucleotide sequence: TGTGCCAGCAGTTACGGACAGGCTAACTATGGCTACACCTTC.

This chain joins TRBV9 and TRBJ2-3; TRBD2 aligns across 9 bases. This CDR3 contains 15 residues. After removal of 1 base from V and 4 bases from J, the junction contained 4 bases not matched to a gene. Germline V gives CDR1 SGDLS, CDR2 YYNGEE. The CDR3 DNA reads TGTGCCAGCAGCGTACGGGCGGGAGGGCCAGATACGCAGTATTTT. The encoded protein is CASSVRAGGPDTQYF.

The chain uses TRBV5-1 and TRBJ2-3, with D perhaps TRBD2 (6 bases). There are 17 residues in the CDR3. Germline V gene data show CDR1 as SGHRS and CDR2 as YFSETQ. V gave up 0 bases and J gave up 0 bases, with 14 bases separating them. This chain's CDR3 is CASSLAVSGTSTDTQYF. The CDR3 DNA sequence: TGCGCCAGCAGCTTGGCCGTGTCAGGGACTAGCACAGATACGCAGTATTTT.